These 10 T cell receptor beta chains originate from one sample sequenced in a study of cytomegalovirus exposure and HLA in healthy donors. The study ran its PCR with 60 Vbeta and 13 Jbeta primers. Produced via immunoSEQ multiplex PCR; TCRdb's table is partial and in-frame only. This sample has roughly 150,000 clones, with about 72% found just once. What was sequenced was PBMCs. These receptors were obtained from a male donor in good health and CMV-seronegative.

The rearrangement uses TRBV2 and TRBJ1-5, with TRBD1 matching 7 bases. V gave up 4 bases and J gave up 2 bases; unmatched junction bases: 5. Looked up from germline, CDR1 is SNHLY and CDR2 is FYNNEI. The CDR3 has 15 residues. The chain's CDR3 is CASSVRQGGNQPQHF. The DNA for the CDR3 is TGTGCCAGCAGTGTAAGACAGGGAGGCAATCAGCCCCAGCATTTT.

The chain employs TRBV4-3 and TRBJ2-5; tentative D call: TRBD2 (5 bases). The J call is doubtful: the DNA matches TRBJ2-7 better. The V gene's germline CDR1 is LGHNA and CDR2 YSLEER. The CDR3 is 18 residues long. As DNA, the CDR3 is TGCGCCAGCAGCCCGCGTAACCACCTCGGGTGGACTCCCTACGAGCAGTACTTC. This gives the protein CASSPRNHLGWTPYEQYF.

The CDR3 sequence is CASSLESDGYTF. The CDR3 DNA reads TGTGCCAGCAGCTTAGAATCGGATGGCTACACCTTC. The chain uses TRBV7-9 and TRBJ1-2; D gene unclear. The V gene lost 1 base and the J gene lost 6 bases, with 6 bases spanning the gap. Germline loops: CDR1 SEHNR, CDR2 FQNEAQ (reference sequence). This CDR3 has 12 amino acids.

About this clone: At one end the junction does not follow the germline gene, possibly because of a read error. The chain carries TRBV2 and TRBJ2-3; 12 bases match TRBD2. This CDR3 region has 14 residues. Germline V gives CDR1 SNHLY, CDR2 FYNNEI. The CDR3 coding sequence is TGTGCCAGCAGGACTAGCGGGAGCATAGATACGCAGTATTTT. Amino acid sequence: CASRTSGSIDTQYF.

The chain is built from TRBV7-2 and TRBJ1-1, with D maybe TRBD1 (5 bases). V dropped 3 bases and J dropped 4 bases, with 15 bases sitting between them. There are 15 residues in the CDR3. Germline V gene lookup returns CDR1 SGHTA and CDR2 FQGNSA. The CDR3 loop reads CASSFTWGGSTEAFF. The CDR3 bases are TGTGCCAGCAGCTTCACCTGGGGGGGGAGCACTGAAGCTTTCTTT.

J is TRBJ2-3 and V is TRBV13, with 7 bases fitting TRBD2. This CDR3 comprises 14 residues. The ends lost 11 bases at V and 3 bases at J; junction bases unmatched: 11. CDR1 is PRHDT and CDR2 is FYEKMQ in the germline V gene (reference sequence). As DNA, the CDR3 is TGTGCCTCCCGCTCGGGGGAGGGGACAGATACGCAGTATTTT. Amino acids: CASRSGEGTDTQYF.

Concerning this clone itself: Other DNA variants within this sample encode the same CDR3. The chain links TRBV9 to TRBJ2-7, with 9 bases aligning to TRBD1. This CDR3 region has 14 residues. Germline CDR1 SGDLS, CDR2 YYNGEE. The V and J ends lost 0 bases and 3 bases, in that order; junction bases with no gene match: 1. Here the CDR3 reads CASSVEDRGYEQYF. As DNA, the CDR3 is TGTGCCAGCAGCGTAGAGGACAGGGGCTACGAGCAGTACTTC.

V is TRBV5-5 and J is TRBJ2-7, with TRBD1 matching 11 bases. Trimming removed 0 bases from V and 4 bases from J; junction bases left unmatched: 6. Germline CDR1 is SGHKS and CDR2 is YYEKEE (reference sequence). The CDR3 sequence is 16 residues long. As DNA, the CDR3 is TGTGCCAGCAGCTTGGCCCAGGGGACAGGGGGTTACGAGCAGTACTTC. It is translated as CASSLAQGTGGYEQYF.

This clone was recorded only once. The rearrangement uses TRBV29-1 and TRBJ2-3; the D gene is possibly TRBD1 (5 bases). V was clipped by 4 bases and J by 5 bases, with 16 bases between them. The CDR3 runs to 14 residues. Germline CDR1 and CDR2: SQVTM and ANQGSEA. This CDR3 is CSVGGSERIDTQYF. As DNA, the CDR3 is TGCAGCGTTGGGGGCTCGGAGAGGATAGATACGCAGTATTTT.

J is TRBJ2-1 and V is TRBV30; tentatively, D is TRBD1 (5 bases). The CDR3 contains 13 residues. Germline V lookup: CDR1 GTSNPN, CDR2 SVGIG (reference sequence). Trimming took 1 base from V and 5 from J, leaving 9 bases between them. CDR3 sequence: CAWSGTPNNEQFF. CDR3 in DNA: TGTGCCTGGAGTGGGACACCCAACAATGAGCAGTTCTTC. Full variable domain (remainder filled in from reference TRBV30 and TRBJ2-1): SQTIHQWPATLVQPVGSPLSLECTVEGTSNPNLYWYRQAAGRGLQLLFYSVGIGQISSEVPQNLSASRPQDRQFILSSKKLLLSDSGFYLCAWSGTPNNEQFFGPGTRLTVL.